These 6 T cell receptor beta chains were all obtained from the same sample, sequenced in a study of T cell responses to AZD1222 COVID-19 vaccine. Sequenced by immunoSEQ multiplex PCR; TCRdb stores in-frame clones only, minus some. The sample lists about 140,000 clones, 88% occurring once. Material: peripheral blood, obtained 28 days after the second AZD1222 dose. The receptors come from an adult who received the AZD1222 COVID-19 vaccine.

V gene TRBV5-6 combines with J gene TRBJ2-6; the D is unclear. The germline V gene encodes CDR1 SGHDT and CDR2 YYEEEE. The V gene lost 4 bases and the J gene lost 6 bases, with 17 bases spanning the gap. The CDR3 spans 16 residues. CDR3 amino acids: CASSNRAQLTANVLTF. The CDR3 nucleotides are TGTGCCAGCAGCAACCGGGCGCAACTGACGGCCAACGTCCTGACTTTC.

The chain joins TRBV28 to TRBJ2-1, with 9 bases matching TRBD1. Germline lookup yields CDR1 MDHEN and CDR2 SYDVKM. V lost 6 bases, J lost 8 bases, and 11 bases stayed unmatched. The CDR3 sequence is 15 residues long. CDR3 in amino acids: CASRPTGQGKDEQFF. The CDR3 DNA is TGTGCCAGCAGACCAACCGGACAGGGGAAGGATGAGCAGTTCTTC.

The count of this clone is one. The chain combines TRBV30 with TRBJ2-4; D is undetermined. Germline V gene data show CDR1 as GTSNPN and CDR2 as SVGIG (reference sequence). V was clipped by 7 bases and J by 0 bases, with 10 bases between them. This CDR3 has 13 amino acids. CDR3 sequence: CALRELAKNIQYF. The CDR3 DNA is TGTGCCTTGAGAGAGCTAGCCAAAAACATTCAGTACTTC.

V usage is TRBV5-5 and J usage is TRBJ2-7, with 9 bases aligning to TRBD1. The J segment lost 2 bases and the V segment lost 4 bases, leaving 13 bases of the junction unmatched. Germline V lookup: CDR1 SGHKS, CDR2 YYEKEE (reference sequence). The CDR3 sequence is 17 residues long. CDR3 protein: CASSLGWGGTGTYEQYF. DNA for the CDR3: TGTGCCAGCAGCCTTGGCTGGGGCGGGACAGGGACCTACGAGCAGTACTTC.

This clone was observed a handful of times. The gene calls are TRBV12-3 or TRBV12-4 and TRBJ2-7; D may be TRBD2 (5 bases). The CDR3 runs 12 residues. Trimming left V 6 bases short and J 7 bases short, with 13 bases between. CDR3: CASSRDGGEQYF. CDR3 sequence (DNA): TGTGCCAGCAGCCGGGATGGAGGAGAGCAGTACTTC.

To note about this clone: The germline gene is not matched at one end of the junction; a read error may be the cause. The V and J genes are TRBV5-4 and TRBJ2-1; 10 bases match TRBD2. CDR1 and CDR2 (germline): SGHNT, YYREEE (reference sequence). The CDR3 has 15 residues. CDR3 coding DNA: TGTGCCAGCAGCTTGGTGGCTAGCGGGAGCAATAAGCAGTTCTTC. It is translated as CASSLVASGSNKQFF. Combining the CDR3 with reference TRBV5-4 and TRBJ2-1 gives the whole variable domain ETGVTQSPTHLIKTRGQQVTLRCSSQSGHNTVSWYQQALGQGPQFIFQYYREEENGRGNFPPRFSGLQFPNYSSELNVNALELDDSALYLCASSLVASGSNKQFFGPGTRLTVL.